Detailed here is one T cell receptor beta chain. Its antigen is currently unknown. CDR3 length equals 18 residues. Germline V lookup: CDR1 SGHDN, CDR2 FVKESK. The trim removed 0 bases at V and 3 bases at J, leaving 11 bases unmatched. This entry is derived from a study of cytomegalovirus exposure and HLA in healthy donors. Study outcomes and limitations: In a later analysis, common viral pathogens appeared linked to several of the most significant clusters.

60 Vbeta and 13 Jbeta primers were used in PCR. The assay was immunoSEQ multiplex PCR, and TCRdb's table has in-frame clones only and misses some. Among tens of thousands of clones listed, about 78% were seen once. This TCR was recovered from a woman aged 25 to 39 in good health and CMV-seronegative. The chain is built from TRBV14 and TRBJ2-7, with 10 bases fitting TRBD1. The material sequenced was PBMCs. The CDR3 protein is CASSQDGDRGGSRYEQYF. CDR3 nucleotide sequence: TGTGCCAGCAGCCAAGACGGGGACAGGGGAGGGAGTCGCTACGAGCAGTACTTC.